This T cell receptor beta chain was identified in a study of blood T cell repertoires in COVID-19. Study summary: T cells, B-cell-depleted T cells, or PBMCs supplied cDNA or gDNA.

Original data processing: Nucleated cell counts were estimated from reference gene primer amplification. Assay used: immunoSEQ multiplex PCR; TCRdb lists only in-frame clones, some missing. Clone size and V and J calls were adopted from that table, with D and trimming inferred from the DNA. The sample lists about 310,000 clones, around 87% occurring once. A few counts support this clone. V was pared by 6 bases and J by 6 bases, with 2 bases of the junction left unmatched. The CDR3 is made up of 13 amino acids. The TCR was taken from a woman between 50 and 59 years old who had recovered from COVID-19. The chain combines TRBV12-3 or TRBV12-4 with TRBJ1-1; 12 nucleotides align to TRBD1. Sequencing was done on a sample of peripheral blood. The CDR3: CASRGQGAAEAFF. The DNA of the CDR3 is TGTGCCAGCAGGGGACAGGGGGCCGCTGAAGCTTTCTTT.